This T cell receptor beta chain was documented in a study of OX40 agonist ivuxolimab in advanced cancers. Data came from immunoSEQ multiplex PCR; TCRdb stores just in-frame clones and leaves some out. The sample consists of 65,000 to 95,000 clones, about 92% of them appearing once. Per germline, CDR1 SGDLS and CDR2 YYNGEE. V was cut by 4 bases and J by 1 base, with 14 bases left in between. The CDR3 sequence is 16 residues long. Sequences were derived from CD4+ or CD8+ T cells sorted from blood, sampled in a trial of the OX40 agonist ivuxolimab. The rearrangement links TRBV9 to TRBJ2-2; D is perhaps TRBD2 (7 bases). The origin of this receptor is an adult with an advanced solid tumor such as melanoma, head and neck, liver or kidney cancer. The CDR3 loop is CASSLGGHRNTGELFF. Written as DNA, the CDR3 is TGTGCCAGCAGCCTCGGGGGGCACAGGAACACCGGGGAGCTGTTTTTT.